Each of the 30 T cell receptor beta chains below was sequenced from the same sample in a study of Graves' ophthalmopathy and Graves' hyperthyroidism. RNA transcripts were the template, and TCR beta CDR3 regions were amplified from them. First-round RT-PCR employed HTBI primers, with a second-round multiplex PCR after it. TCRdb ran MiXCR on the multiplex PCR reads and lists one entry per CDR3 protein. The table lists roughly 610,000 distinct CDR3 sequences, about a fifth of them singletons. Sequences were obtained from peripheral blood. Receptors were obtained from a woman under 30 with stable Graves' hyperthyroidism. Some clones in this sample may be carry-over from other donors' samples.

The gene calls are TRBV12-3 or TRBV12-4 and TRBJ1-5; a possible D gene is TRBD1 (5 bases). V dropped 10 bases and J dropped 1 base, with 17 bases sitting between them. The CDR3 is 15 residues long. The CDR3 sequence is CATWEGKGSNQPQHF. The CDR3, as DNA: TGTGCCACCTGGGAGGGGAAAGGCAGCAATCAGCCCCAGCATTTT.

In this sample, this clonotype turned up many times. The V call is TRBV5-1, the J call TRBJ2-2; TRBD1 aligns across 7 bases. The CDR3 runs to 15 residues. The junction had 5 bases not matched to a gene; V was cut back by 0 bases and J by 6 bases. The germline V gene has CDR1 SGHRS and CDR2 YFSETQ. The CDR3 DNA is TGCGCCAGCAGCTTGGGACAGGGTTTCGCCGGGGAGCTGTTTTTT. It yields the protein CASSLGQGFAGELFF.

The genes are TRBV6-2 or TRBV6-3 and TRBJ2-3; TRBD2 matches 9 bases. The CDR3 has 17 residues. Germline loops: CDR1 MNHEY, CDR2 SVGEGT. V lost 7 bases, J lost 0 bases, and 11 bases stayed unmatched. The CDR3 here is CASIRAGGRASTDTQYF. For the CDR3, the DNA is TGTGCCAGCATTAGAGCGGGAGGACGGGCTAGCACAGATACGCAGTATTTT.

This clonotype was seen ten or more times. The V and J genes are TRBV4-1 and TRBJ2-5; weak D call: TRBD2 (6 bases). The V and J ends lost 0 bases and 5 bases respectively, with 13 bases between them. The CDR3 loop spans 15 amino acids. CDR1 and CDR2 (germline): MGHRA, YSYEKL. In nucleotides, the CDR3 is TGCGCCAGCAGCCAAGAACGGGGAGGAAGGGAGACCCAGTACTTC. Translation: CASSQERGGRETQYF.

This chain joins TRBV30 and TRBJ1-2, with 8 bases identical to TRBD1. This CDR3 contains 13 residues. Germline V gene sequence: CDR1 GTSNPN, CDR2 SVGIG (reference sequence). Germline trimming cut 0 bases from V and 3 bases from J; bases unmatched to any gene: 0. The CDR3 DNA follows: TGTGCCTGGAGTGTGGGACAGGACTATGGCTACACCTTC. It yields the protein CAWSVGQDYGYTF.

This chain links TRBV28 with TRBJ2-5; D is unresolved. The CDR3 contains 13 residues. The V end lost 2 bases, the J end lost 0 bases, and 4 bases lay between the germline ends. Germline V CDR1 and CDR2: MDHEN, SYDVKM. The CDR3 region has the DNA TGTGCCAGCAGTTTAAACCACCAAGAGACCCAGTACTTC. It yields the protein CASSLNHQETQYF.

This clonotype was counted at least ten times. The CDR3: CASTDGGTFPYEQYF. CDR3 in DNA: TGTGCCAGTACCGATGGGGGGACGTTCCCGTACGAGCAGTACTTC. The chain has TRBV19 and TRBJ2-7, with a weak D call TRBD2 (6 bases). The CDR3 covers 15 residues. Germline CDR1 and CDR2: LNHDA and SQIVND (reference sequence). The V gene lost 7 bases and the J gene lost 4 bases, with 20 bases spanning the gap. Drawing the rest from reference TRBV19 and TRBJ2-7, the complete variable domain is DGGITQSPKYLFRKEGQNVTLSCEQNLNHDAMYWYRQDPGQGLRLIYYSQIVNDFQKGDIAEGYSVSREKKESFPLTVTSAQKNPTAFYLCASTDGGTFPYEQYFGPGTRLTVT.

The CDR3 sequence is CASSEGDRDTGELFF. Here the CDR3 DNA reads TGTGCCAGCAGTGAAGGGGACAGGGACACCGGGGAGCTGTTTTTT. The J gene is TRBJ2-2, the V gene TRBV25-1, with 9 bases matching TRBD1. J was trimmed by 3 bases and V by 2 bases; bases with no gene match: 1. The germline V gene has CDR1 MGHDK and CDR2 SYGVNS. The CDR3 consists of 15 residues.

This clonotype occurred many times. The rearrangement uses TRBV20-1 and TRBJ2-5; no reliable D call. Germline V lookup: CDR1 DFQATT, CDR2 SNEGSKA (reference sequence). Deletions cut 1 base from V and 6 bases from J, with 3 bases between. The CDR3 sequence is 10 residues long. CDR3 amino acids: CSARGKTQYF. As DNA, the CDR3 is TGCAGTGCTAGAGGGAAGACCCAGTACTTC.

This clonotype has at least ten counts. The chain joins TRBV27 to TRBJ2-5, with D possibly being TRBD1 or TRBD2 (5 bases each). The CDR3 contains 15 residues. V was cut by 7 bases and J by 1 base, with 16 bases left in between. The germline V gene has CDR1 MNHEY and CDR2 SMNVEV (reference sequence). The DNA of the CDR3 is TGTGCCAGCACCCCTTCGGGGACGGGCCAAGAGACCCAGTACTTC. Its protein is CASTPSGTGQETQYF.

V usage is TRBV28 and J usage is TRBJ2-7, with a weak D call TRBD1 (5 bases). V lost 7 bases, J lost 2 bases, and 15 bases lay in between. Germline assignment: CDR1 MDHEN and CDR2 SYDVKM. This CDR3 contains 14 residues. The CDR3 loop reads CASTQQGLPYEQYF. DNA of the CDR3: TGTGCCAGCACCCAGCAGGGCCTACCCTACGAGCAGTACTTC.

This clonotype was observed at least ten times. J is TRBJ2-5 and V is TRBV7-2; tentative D call: TRBD1 (7 bases). From germline, CDR1 is SGHTA and CDR2 FQGNSA. The CDR3 spans 15 residues. V was shortened by 3 bases and J by 5 bases, with 16 bases between the two germline ends. CDR3 region: CASSFESGGRETQYF. The CDR3 bases are TGTGCCAGCAGCTTTGAATCAGGGGGGAGGGAGACCCAGTACTTC.

The chain combines TRBV28 with TRBJ1-5; tentative D call: TRBD1 (5 bases). The V gene's germline CDR1 is MDHEN and CDR2 SYDVKM. The germline V and J ends were trimmed by 6 bases and 6 bases, with 18 bases remaining between them. CDR3 size: 15 residues. This chain's CDR3 is CASSRPQGSGQPQHF. CDR3 DNA sequence: TGTGCCAGCAGCCGCCCCCAGGGAAGCGGTCAGCCCCAGCATTTT.

This rearrangement joins TRBV29-1 to TRBJ1-1, with D possibly being TRBD1 (5 bases). This CDR3 spans 13 amino acids. The V gene lost 3 bases and the J gene lost 1 base, with 9 bases spanning the gap. CDR1 is SQVTM, CDR2 ANQGSEA, per germline. This chain's CDR3 is CSVDPGQNTEAFF. As DNA, the CDR3 is TGCAGCGTTGACCCTGGACAGAACACTGAAGCTTTCTTT. The full variable domain, rest sourced from reference TRBV29-1 and TRBJ1-1, is SAVISQKPSRDICQRGTSLTIQCQVDSQVTMMFWYRQQPGQSLTLIATANQGSEATYESGFVIDKFPISRPNLTFSTLTVSNMSPEDSSIYLCSVDPGQNTEAFFGQGTRLTVV.

This clonotype has only a few counts. V and J are TRBV12-5 and TRBJ1-2, with 7 bases aligning to TRBD1. V lost 5 bases and J lost 4; bases outside the gene matches: 10. This CDR3 has 15 amino acids. CDR1 LGHNT and CDR2 FRNRAP come from the germline V gene. The CDR3 spells CASGSPGRGLYGYTF. Here the CDR3 DNA reads TGTGCTAGTGGTAGTCCAGGTAGGGGGCTCTATGGCTACACCTTC.

V is TRBV19 and J is TRBJ2-5; possible D gene TRBD1, 6 bases. Trimming removed 5 bases at V and 7 bases at J, with 14 bases between. Germline CDR1 reads LNHDA; CDR2 reads SQIVND (reference sequence). This CDR3 is built from 13 residues. The CDR3 here is CASSSLDSPTQYF. The CDR3, as DNA: TGTGCCAGTAGTTCCCTGGACAGTCCGACCCAGTACTTC.

This clonotype was seen repeatedly, ten times or more. V is TRBV9 and J is TRBJ1-1; D gene uncertain. The CDR3 covers 15 residues. Germline CDR1 SGDLS, CDR2 YYNGEE. The V and J ends lost 0 bases and 6 bases respectively, with 15 bases between them. This CDR3 is CASSVAVLGEAEAFF. CDR3 coding DNA: TGTGCCAGCAGCGTAGCTGTGCTGGGCGAGGCTGAAGCTTTCTTT.

V gene TRBV14 combines with J gene TRBJ1-1, with a possible D match to TRBD1 (5 bases). The V end was cut by 5 bases, the J end by 5 bases, with 15 bases between. CDR3 size: 14 residues. CDR1 and CDR2 from the germline V gene are SGHDN and FVKESK. The CDR3 protein is CASSETQGCTEAFF. Written as DNA, the CDR3 is TGTGCCAGCAGCGAAACGCAGGGTTGTACTGAAGCTTTCTTT.

This clonotype was seen at least ten times. This rearrangement joins TRBV20-1 to TRBJ2-7, with 8 positions matching TRBD2. J gave up 4 bases and V 4 bases, and 6 bases lay outside the gene matches. CDR1 and CDR2 from the germline V gene are DFQATT and SNEGSKA (reference sequence). This CDR3 is built from 13 residues. CDR3 DNA: TGCAGTGCTATTCCAGCGGGGGCATACGAGCAGTACTTC. This gives the protein CSAIPAGAYEQYF.

This clonotype was picked up many times. The chain employs TRBV7-2 and TRBJ2-5; either TRBD1 or TRBD2 may fit D (6 bases each). The V end was cut by 8 bases, the J end by 7 bases, with 11 bases between. The V gene's germline CDR1 is SGHTA and CDR2 FQGNSA. CDR3 length: 11 residues. CDR3 protein: CASDGGGTQYF. The CDR3 DNA follows: TGTGCCAGCGACGGAGGGGGGACCCAGTACTTC.

This clonotype was picked up many times. This sequence joins TRBV5-1 and TRBJ1-1; D may be TRBD1 (5 bases). V gave up 0 bases and J gave up 4 bases, with 13 bases separating them. Germline assignment: CDR1 SGHRS and CDR2 YFSETQ. This CDR3 is built from 15 residues. The CDR3 nucleotides read TGCGCCAGCAGCTTGGAAGGACACTGGAGCACTGAAGCTTTCTTT. Translating gives CASSLEGHWSTEAFF.

This clonotype was recorded at least ten times. The J gene is TRBJ1-5, the V gene TRBV20-1; D unclear. The ends were cut back, 0 bases at V and 3 bases at J, with 9 bases in the middle. Germline V gene data show CDR1 as DFQATT and CDR2 as SNEGSKA (reference sequence). The CDR3 runs 14 residues. CDR3 nucleotide sequence: TGCAGTGCTAGAGATTGGCGGCTCAATCAGCCCCAGCATTTT. It translates to CSARDWRLNQPQHF.

The table lists this clonotype with many counts. The V call is TRBV20-1, the J call TRBJ1-1; D is unresolved. Trimming took off 4 bases at V and 0 bases at J, with 9 bases between the two ends. The length of the CDR3 is 13 residues. Germline values: CDR1 DFQATT, CDR2 SNEGSKA (reference sequence). This chain's CDR3 is CSANGVLNTEAFF. The DNA for the CDR3 is TGCAGTGCTAATGGGGTTTTGAACACTGAAGCTTTCTTT.

The chain uses TRBV5-4 and TRBJ2-2; 7 positions agree with TRBD2. Germline values: CDR1 SGHNT, CDR2 YYREEE (reference sequence). The J segment lost 0 bases and the V segment lost 4 bases, leaving 3 bases of the junction unmatched. The CDR3 sequence is 15 residues long. This CDR3 is CASSAGVPNTGELFF. The CDR3 bases are TGTGCCAGCAGCGCGGGGGTCCCGAACACCGGGGAGCTGTTTTTT.

The rearrangement links TRBV6-5 to TRBJ1-1; no definite D call. V lost 2 bases to trimming and J lost 1 base, with 11 bases between them. Germline CDR1 and CDR2: MNHEY and SVGAGI. The CDR3 runs to 15 residues. CDR3 sequence (DNA): TGTGCCAGCAGTTACGGTCGACTCGGGAACACTGAAGCTTTCTTT. Its protein is CASSYGRLGNTEAFF.

V gene TRBV5-1 combines with J gene TRBJ1-1, with no clear D. The germline gives CDR1 SGHRS, CDR2 YFSETQ. Trimming shortened V by 4 bases and J by 4 bases, and 17 bases separated the two germline ends. The CDR3 is made up of 15 amino acids. CDR3: CASSRSGGTLTEAFF. The CDR3 region has the DNA TGCGCCAGCAGCCGGAGCGGTGGTACCCTCACTGAAGCTTTCTTT. The variable domain in full, with the rest retrieved from reference TRBV5-1 and TRBJ1-1, is KAGVTQTPRYLIKTRGQQVTLSCSPISGHRSVSWYQQTPGQGLQFLFEYFSETQRNKGNFPGRFSGRQFSNSRSEMNVSTLELGDSALYLCASSRSGGTLTEAFFGQGTRLTVV.

This clonotype was recorded at least ten times. This chain links TRBV11-3 with TRBJ1-6, with D tentatively TRBD1 (5 bases). This CDR3 comprises 13 residues. The germline V gene encodes CDR1 SGHNT and CDR2 YENEEA. Trimming removed 1 base from V and 10 bases from J, with 8 bases in between. This CDR3 is CASSLVGDSPLHF. For the CDR3, the DNA is TGTGCCAGCAGCTTAGTAGGGGACTCACCCCTCCACTTT.

Many counts were recorded for this clonotype. The V and J genes are TRBV29-1 and TRBJ1-5; perhaps TRBD1 as D (5 bases). Germline loops: CDR1 SQVTM, CDR2 ANQGSEA. The CDR3 consists of 13 residues. V dropped 5 bases and J dropped 0 bases, with 8 bases sitting between them. The CDR3 is CSVTGASNQPQHF. The DNA for the CDR3 is TGCAGCGTTACCGGGGCTAGCAATCAGCCCCAGCATTTT.

This rearrangement joins TRBV12-3 or TRBV12-4 to TRBJ2-5, with no clear D. There are 12 residues in the CDR3. Trimming removed 4 bases at V and 5 bases at J, with 8 bases between. CDR3 nucleotide sequence: TGTGCCAGCAGTTACTACCGGGAGACCCAGTACTTC. Protein product: CASSYYRETQYF.

The rearrangement joins TRBV18 to TRBJ1-6; a possible D gene is TRBD1 (6 bases). V was shortened by 7 bases and J by 7 bases, with 17 bases between the two germline ends. The germline gives CDR1 KGHSH, CDR2 LQKENI. The CDR3 length is 15 residues. CDR3 sequence reads: CASLLTGTGNSPLHF. Here the CDR3 DNA reads TGTGCCAGCTTATTAACAGGGACGGGGAATTCACCCCTCCACTTT.